These 27 T cell receptor beta chains were sequenced from one sample in a study of T cell changes during pregnancy in multiple sclerosis. Clones were sequenced by immunoSEQ multiplex PCR, and TCRdb holds only the in-frame ones, with some missing. The repertoire holds about 8,500 clones, with approximately 90% as singletons. This specimen consisted of CD8+ T cells from peripheral blood mononuclear cells, obtained in the first trimester of pregnancy. The origin of the receptors is a female donor in good health, enrolled as a control in a pregnancy study.

The chain employs TRBV7-6 and TRBJ2-7; 8 positions agree with TRBD2. Trimming removed 2 bases from V and 0 bases from J; junction bases left unmatched: 3. Looked up from germline, CDR1 is SGHVS and CDR2 is FNYEAQ. This CDR3 has 15 residues. The CDR3: CASSLLTSGSYEQYF. CDR3 DNA sequence: TGTGCCAGCAGCTTATTAACTAGCGGCTCCTACGAGCAGTACTTC.

The chain recombines TRBV5-1 with TRBJ2-3, with 8 bases fitting TRBD1. The length of the CDR3 is 15 residues. V lost 4 bases, J lost 1 base, and 5 bases stayed unmatched. Per the germline V gene, CDR1 is SGHRS and CDR2 is YFSETQ. The CDR3 DNA is TGCGCCAGCAGCGCCGGACAGGGCGGCACAGATACGCAGTATTTT. It is translated as CASSAGQGGTDTQYF.

This sequence joins TRBV6-6 and TRBJ2-5; a possible D gene is TRBD2 (6 bases). V was pared by 5 bases and J by 0 bases, with 13 bases between. The CDR3 totals 15 residues. Germline CDR1 is MNHNY and CDR2 is SVGAGI (reference sequence). CDR3 coding DNA: TGTGCCAGCAGTACGGACTACGCGAACCAAGAGACCCAGTACTTC. Its translation: CASSTDYANQETQYF.

This clone appeared a few times. This chain connects TRBV9 to TRBJ1-1; TRBD1 aligns across 7 bases. This CDR3 contains 14 residues. CDR1 and CDR2 from the germline V gene are SGDLS and YYNGEE. Germline trimming cut 0 bases from V and 3 bases from J; bases unmatched to any gene: 2. CDR3 protein: CASSVGGTDTEAFF. The CDR3 DNA sequence: TGTGCCAGCAGCGTAGGGGGGACAGACACTGAAGCTTTCTTT.

The V and J genes are TRBV5-6 and TRBJ1-5; D is possibly TRBD1 (5 bases). The CDR3 has 14 residues. CDR1 and CDR2 (germline): SGHDT, YYEEEE. Deletions cut 5 bases from V and 1 base from J, with 10 bases between. CDR3 amino acids: CASSDQGSNQPQHF. CDR3 DNA sequence: TGTGCCAGCAGTGACCAGGGAAGCAATCAGCCCCAGCATTTT.

The CDR3 nucleotides read TGTGCCAGCAGTCTCGAACCACCCCAACATTACGAGCAGTACTTC. It encodes CASSLEPPQHYEQYF. The V call is TRBV28, the J call TRBJ2-7; D not resolved. CDR3 size: 15 residues. V lost 5 bases and J 4 bases, leaving 18 bases between the germline ends. Per the germline V gene, CDR1 is MDHEN and CDR2 is SYDVKM.

The CDR3 here is CARSPGRRDRGRVDEQYF. In DNA form, the CDR3 reads TGTGCCAGAAGCCCCGGCCGGCGGGACAGGGGGCGCGTGGACGAGCAGTACTTC. The chain combines TRBV5-3 with TRBJ2-7; 12 nucleotides line up with TRBD1. TRBV5-3 is given ORF status, its function remaining uncertain. V shed 4 bases and J 5 bases; nucleotides not matched to a gene: 16. The CDR3 is 18 residues long.

Worth noting for this clone: Mismatch with germline at one junction end may stem from a read error. The chain joins TRBV6-1 to TRBJ1-5, with D possibly being TRBD1 (5 bases). Germline loops: CDR1 MNHNS, CDR2 SASEGT. The CDR3 runs 14 residues. CDR3 loop: CASSRTGTNQPQHF. In nucleotides, the CDR3 is TGTGCCAGCAGTAGAACAGGAACCAATCAACCCCAGCATTTT.

This chain's CDR3 is CASSSPLDYEQYF. Here the CDR3 DNA reads TGTGCCAGCAGCTCCCCTTTAGACTACGAGCAGTACTTC. The chain has TRBV5-8 and TRBJ2-7; D remains ambiguous. V was shortened by 3 bases and J by 3 bases, with 10 bases between the two germline ends. There are 13 residues in the CDR3. Germline values: CDR1 SGHTS, CDR2 YDEGEE.

The chain links TRBV6-6 to TRBJ2-7, with 8 bases identical to TRBD2. Germline CDR1 reads MNHNY; CDR2 reads SVGAGI (reference sequence). The CDR3 spans 15 residues. V dropped 2 bases and J dropped 3; count of bases not matched to a gene: 6. This CDR3 reads CASSYGSGEFYEQYF. The CDR3 nucleotides are TGTGCCAGCAGTTACGGTAGCGGGGAATTCTACGAGCAGTACTTC.

V usage is TRBV2 and J usage is TRBJ2-7; D is perhaps TRBD2 (6 bases). Germline V gene lookup returns CDR1 SNHLY and CDR2 FYNNEI. The CDR3 sequence is 17 residues long. Between the trimmed V and J ends, which lost 4 bases and 3 bases, there was a span of 22 bases. In nucleotides, the CDR3 is TGTGCCAGCAGTGCCTCAAGGCGGGGCAAAGCAAACTACGAGCAGTACTTC. This gives the protein CASSASRRGKANYEQYF.

The rearrangement uses TRBV6-1 and TRBJ1-1; the D is unclear. The V gene's germline CDR1 is MNHNS and CDR2 SASEGT. The CDR3 is made up of 14 amino acids. The V end was cut by 3 bases, the J end by 4 bases, with 12 bases between. CDR3 loop: CASSEAEEATEAFF. For the CDR3, the DNA is TGTGCCAGCAGTGAGGCGGAGGAGGCCACTGAAGCTTTCTTT.

In its sample, this clone was seen once. The chain uses TRBV27 and TRBJ1-1, with 9 bases identical to TRBD1. The V gene end was trimmed by 6 bases and the J gene end by 0 bases; junction bases not matched to a gene: 2. The CDR3 has 14 amino acids. CDR1 is MNHEY and CDR2 is SMNVEV in the germline V gene (reference sequence). CDR3 DNA: TGTGCCAGCAGGGACAGGGGACTGAACACTGAAGCTTTCTTT. As protein: CASRDRGLNTEAFF.

This rearrangement joins TRBV2 to TRBJ1-1; no definite D call. CDR1 SNHLY and CDR2 FYNNEI come from the germline V gene. This CDR3 region has 11 residues. Trimming cost V 6 bases and J 3 bases, with 5 bases left between them. The CDR3: CASSTDTEAFF. The CDR3 nucleotides are TGTGCCAGCAGCACAGACACTGAAGCTTTCTTT.

The chain couples TRBV2 to TRBJ2-7, with D possibly TRBD2 on 6 matching bases. The germline gives CDR1 SNHLY, CDR2 FYNNEI. The CDR3 is 13 amino acids. Trimming stripped 7 bases from V and 1 base from J, with 11 bases between. The CDR3 sequence: CASTVADSYEQYF. The CDR3, as DNA: TGTGCCAGCACGGTAGCGGATTCCTACGAGCAGTACTTC.

This sequence joins TRBV2 and TRBJ2-1, with 7 positions matching TRBD2. In germline, CDR1 is SNHLY, CDR2 FYNNEI. The CDR3 is 15 residues long. With 8 bases clipped from V and 3 bases from J, the junction kept 10 bases outside the gene matches. Here the CDR3 reads CASFGGASGYNEQFF. CDR3 in DNA: TGTGCCAGCTTCGGGGGAGCTAGCGGCTACAATGAGCAGTTCTTC.

The chain couples TRBV19 to TRBJ2-2, with a weak D call TRBD1 (6 bases). V lost 5 bases, J lost 6 bases, and 22 bases lay in between. Germline V gene sequence: CDR1 LNHDA, CDR2 SQIVND (reference sequence). This CDR3 spans 17 amino acids. The DNA of the CDR3 is TGTGCCAGTAGTTCCTTGGGGGCGCAGGGAGTACCCGGGGAGCTGTTTTTT. Its protein product is CASSSLGAQGVPGELFF.

This chain uses TRBV27 with TRBJ2-5; 9 bases are shared with TRBD1. Per germline, CDR1 MNHEY and CDR2 SMNVEV (reference sequence). The CDR3 runs 14 residues. J was trimmed by 5 bases and V by 10 bases; bases with no gene match: 11. CDR3 coding DNA: TGTGCCACACAACTACAGGGGGCGCAGGAGACCCAGTACTTC. Protein sequence: CATQLQGAQETQYF.

In DNA, the CDR3 is TGTGCCAGCCGGGGGAGAGACTATGGCTACACCTTC. Amino acid sequence: CASRGRDYGYTF. The chain uses TRBV13 and TRBJ1-2, with a weak D call TRBD1 (5 bases). There are 12 residues in the CDR3. V was clipped by 8 bases and J by 3 bases, with 10 bases between them. In germline, CDR1 is PRHDT, CDR2 FYEKMQ (reference sequence).

This clone has just one count. This chain uses TRBV4-1 with TRBJ2-2; D may be TRBD1 (6 bases). The CDR3 contains 15 residues. CDR1 MGHRA and CDR2 YSYEKL come from the germline V gene. The germline V and J ends were trimmed by 3 bases and 4 bases, with 12 bases remaining between them. This chain's CDR3 is CASSQGVTGTGELFF. In DNA form, the CDR3 reads TGCGCCAGCAGCCAGGGGGTGACAGGCACCGGGGAGCTGTTTTTT.

This clone was counted once. The chain has TRBV13 and TRBJ2-7, with 9 bases identical to TRBD1. This CDR3 has 18 residues. V shed 5 bases, J shed 1 base, and the junction held 15 bases outside the gene matches. The germline V gene encodes CDR1 PRHDT and CDR2 FYEKMQ (reference sequence). The CDR3 nucleotides read TGTGCCAGCAGCCGGACAGGGGTGCGGACTCAAGGATCCTACGAGCAGTACTTC. It translates to CASSRTGVRTQGSYEQYF. Drawing the rest from reference TRBV13 and TRBJ2-7, the complete variable domain is AAGVIQSPRHLIKEKRETATLKCYPIPRHDTVYWYQQGPGQDPQFLISFYEKMQSDKGSIPDRFSAQQFSDYHSELNMSSLELGDSALYFCASSRTGVRTQGSYEQYFGPGTRLTVT.

V and J are TRBV6-6 and TRBJ2-5; D remains ambiguous. The germline gives CDR1 MNHNY, CDR2 SVGAGI (reference sequence). Trimming stripped 5 bases from V and 5 bases from J, with 12 bases between. This CDR3 has 13 residues. This CDR3 is CASSPTTVETQYF. For the CDR3, the DNA is TGTGCCAGCAGTCCAACTACCGTCGAGACCCAGTACTTC.

The V gene is TRBV9, the J gene TRBJ2-5, with 8 nucleotides matching TRBD2. Germline values: CDR1 SGDLS, CDR2 YYNGEE. V trimming: 0 bases; J trimming: 2 bases; junction bases outside the gene matches: 6. This CDR3 comprises 16 residues. As DNA, the CDR3 is TGTGCCAGCAGCGTAGCGGAAGCGGGGGCACAAGAGACCCAGTACTTC. Encoded protein: CASSVAEAGAQETQYF.

This clone is a singleton in its sample. This chain connects TRBV25-1 to TRBJ2-1; TRBD1 aligns across 11 bases. Germline loops: CDR1 MGHDK, CDR2 SYGVNS. CDR3 length equals 15 residues. With V trimmed by 8 bases and J by 3 bases, 6 bases remained unmatched. CDR3 sequence (DNA): TGTGCCAGCGCAATGGGACAGGGGGTCTACAATGAGCAGTTCTTC. This encodes CASAMGQGVYNEQFF.

This chain uses TRBV7-2 with TRBJ2-1; 9 bases are shared with TRBD2. The CDR3 length is 15 residues. V was clipped by 6 bases and J by 6 bases; unmatched bases: 9. From germline, CDR1 is SGHTA and CDR2 FQGNSA. In DNA, the CDR3 is TGTGCCAGCAGTTCCGAAGGCGGGAGGGCCAATGAGCAGTTCTTC. Its protein product is CASSSEGGRANEQFF. Together with reference TRBV7-2 and TRBJ2-1, the CDR3 gives the full variable domain: GAGVSQSPSNKVTEKGKDVELRCDPISGHTALYWYRQSLGQGLEFLIYFQGNSAPDKSGLPSDRFSAERTGGSVSTLTIQRTQQEDSAVYLCASSSEGGRANEQFFGPGTRLTVL.

The V call is TRBV7-9, the J call TRBJ2-1, with TRBD2 matching 7 bases. V lost 3 bases, J lost 6 bases, and 2 bases stayed unmatched. Germline CDR1 is SEHNR and CDR2 is FQNEAQ (reference sequence). The CDR3 totals 13 residues. This chain's CDR3 is CASSFGGSNEQFF. CDR3 sequence (DNA): TGTGCCAGCAGCTTCGGCGGGAGCAATGAGCAGTTCTTC.

This clone was recorded only once. The chain is built from TRBV9 and TRBJ2-1; 7 bases fit TRBD2. Germline-derived CDR1 and CDR2 are SGDLS and YYNGEE. J lost 13 bases, V lost 4 bases, and 14 bases had no gene match. CDR3 length equals 14 residues. The CDR3 sequence is CASSPAEGGPNQFF. The CDR3 bases are TGTGCCAGCAGCCCTGCGGAGGGAGGGCCGAATCAGTTCTTC. The full variable domain, rest sourced from reference TRBV9 and TRBJ2-1, is DSGVTQTPKHLITATGQRVTLRCSPRSGDLSVYWYQQSLDQGLQFLIQYYNGEERAKGNILERFSAQQFPDLHSELNLSSLELGDSALYFCASSPAEGGPNQFFGPGTRLTVL.